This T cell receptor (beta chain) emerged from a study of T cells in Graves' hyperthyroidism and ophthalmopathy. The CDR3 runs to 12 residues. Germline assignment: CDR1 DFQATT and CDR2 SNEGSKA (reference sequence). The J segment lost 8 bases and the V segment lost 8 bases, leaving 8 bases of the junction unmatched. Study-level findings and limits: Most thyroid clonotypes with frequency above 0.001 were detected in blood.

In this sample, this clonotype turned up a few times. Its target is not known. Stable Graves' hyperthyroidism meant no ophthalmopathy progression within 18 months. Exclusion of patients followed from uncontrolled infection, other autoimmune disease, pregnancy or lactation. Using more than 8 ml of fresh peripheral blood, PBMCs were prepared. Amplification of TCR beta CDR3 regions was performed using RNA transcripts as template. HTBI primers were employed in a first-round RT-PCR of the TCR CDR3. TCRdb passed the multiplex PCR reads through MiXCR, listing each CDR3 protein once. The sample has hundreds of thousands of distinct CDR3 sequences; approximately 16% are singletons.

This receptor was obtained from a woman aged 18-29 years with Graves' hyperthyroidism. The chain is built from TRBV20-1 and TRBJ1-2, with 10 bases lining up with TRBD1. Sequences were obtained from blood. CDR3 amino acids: CSFRDRGVGYTF. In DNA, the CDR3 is TGCAGTTTCCGGGACAGGGGAGTGGGCTACACCTTC.